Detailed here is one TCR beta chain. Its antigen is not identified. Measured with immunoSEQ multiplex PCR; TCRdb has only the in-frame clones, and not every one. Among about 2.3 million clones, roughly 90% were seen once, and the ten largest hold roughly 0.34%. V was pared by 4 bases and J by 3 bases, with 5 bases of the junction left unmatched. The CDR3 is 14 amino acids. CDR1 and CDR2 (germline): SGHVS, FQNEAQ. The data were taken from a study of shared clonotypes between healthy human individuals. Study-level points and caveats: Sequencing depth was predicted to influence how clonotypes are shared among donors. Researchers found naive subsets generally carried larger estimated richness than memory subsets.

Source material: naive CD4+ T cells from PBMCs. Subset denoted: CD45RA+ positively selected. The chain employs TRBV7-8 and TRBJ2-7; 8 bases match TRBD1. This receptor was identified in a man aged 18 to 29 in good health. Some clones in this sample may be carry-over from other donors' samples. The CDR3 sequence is CASSSGTGYYEQYF. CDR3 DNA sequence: TGTGCCAGCAGCTCCGGGACAGGCTACTACGAGCAGTACTTC.